Reported below is one T cell receptor beta chain. These data belong to a study of blood T cell repertoires in COVID-19. Background on the study: Acute-phase and convalescent COVID-19 samples originated in the United States, Italy and Spain. PBMCs, B-cell-depleted T cells, or T cells provided the cDNA or gDNA that made up the material.

Authors' analysis steps: It was from reference gene primer amplification that nucleated cell counts were estimated. Assay used: immunoSEQ multiplex PCR; TCRdb lists only in-frame clones, some missing. V and J calls and clone size come straight from that table; D and trimming were deduced from the DNA. The sample holds 9,500 to 15,000 clones; about 92% are singletons and the top ten take roughly 13%. Germline V gene lookup returns CDR1 SGHRS and CDR2 YFSETQ. Losses at the gene ends were 4 bases for V and 8 bases for J; bases not matched to a gene: 7. CDR3 length: 16 amino acids. This TCR was recovered from an older man with active COVID-19. Sample: peripheral blood. The V gene is TRBV5-1, the J gene TRBJ2-1; 15 nucleotides agree with TRBD2. The CDR3 region is CASSARTSGGADEQFF. The CDR3 bases are TGCGCCAGCAGCGCCAGGACTAGCGGGGGGGCGGATGAGCAGTTCTTC.